Listed here are 14 T cell receptor beta chains from one sample, sequenced in a study of a mutant IDH1 vaccine in newly diagnosed glioma. Assay: immunoSEQ multiplex PCR; the TCRdb copy retains only in-frame clones and omits some. The table shows approximately 80,000 clones, with about 81% occurring only once. Their antigen targets remain unknown. Time point specified: week 47, end of study. All doses held 300 ug of mutant IDH1 20-mer peptide, with topical imiquimod. Here the sequenced sample was PBMCs, taken from a glioma patient whose treatment included an IDH1 peptide vaccine. These receptors were obtained from a man in his forties with glioma.

This chain uses TRBV19 with TRBJ1-5, with TRBD1 as a possible D gene (5 bases). The germline gives CDR1 LNHDA, CDR2 SQIVND (reference sequence). V lost 7 bases to trimming and J lost 0 bases, with 13 bases between them. The CDR3 consists of 15 residues. The CDR3 sequence: CASNFQGLSNQPQHF. The CDR3 DNA follows: TGTGCCAGTAATTTCCAGGGACTTAGCAATCAGCCCCAGCATTTT.

This clone was observed a few times. The chain recombines TRBV2 with TRBJ1-6, with 10 bases identical to TRBD1. This CDR3 spans 15 amino acids. Germline V gene data show CDR1 as SNHLY and CDR2 as FYNNEI. V lost 6 bases, J lost 6 bases, and 5 bases stayed unmatched. CDR3 amino acids: CASSEGDRGNSPLHF. The CDR3 DNA reads as TGTGCCAGCAGCGAGGGGGACAGGGGTAATTCACCCCTCCACTTT.

J is TRBJ2-3 and V is TRBV4-3; D call uncertain. There are 14 residues in the CDR3. V lost 3 bases and J 5 bases, leaving 12 bases between the germline ends. Germline V gene lookup returns CDR1 LGHNA and CDR2 YSLEER. Written as DNA, the CDR3 is TGCGCCAGCAGCCACTCAAAAGGCGGAGATACGCAGTATTTT. This codes for CASSHSKGGDTQYF.

CDR3 nucleotide sequence: TGTGCCAGCAGCTTGGGTAGCGGGGGGGAAGGTACGCAGTATTTT. Protein: CASSLGSGGEGTQYF. The V call is TRBV7-8, the J call TRBJ2-3, with 11 bases aligning to TRBD2. After removal of 3 bases from V and 8 bases from J, the junction contained 7 bases not matched to a gene. The CDR3 runs 15 residues. Germline V gene sequence: CDR1 SGHVS, CDR2 FQNEAQ.

V gene TRBV12-5 combines with J gene TRBJ1-5; no clear D. CDR3 size: 11 residues. V was cut by 6 bases and J by 4 bases, with 4 bases left in between. The germline V gene has CDR1 LGHNT and CDR2 FRNRAP. The CDR3, as DNA: TGTGCTAGTGGAGTTAATCAGCCCCAGCATTTT. Translated: CASGVNQPQHF.

This clone appeared once. The rearrangement joins TRBV7-9 to TRBJ1-2, with a tentative D call TRBD1 (5 bases). V was clipped by 3 bases and J by 8 bases, with 19 bases between them. CDR3 length: 15 amino acids. The germline gives CDR1 SEHNR, CDR2 FQNEAQ (reference sequence). CDR3 loop: CASSFGRGPREGYTF. The CDR3 nucleotides are TGTGCCAGCAGCTTCGGGAGGGGCCCGCGGGAGGGCTACACCTTC.

V and J are TRBV9 and TRBJ1-6; D is uncertain. Trimming removed 0 bases at V and 10 bases at J, with 11 bases between. In germline, CDR1 is SGDLS, CDR2 YYNGEE. CDR3 length: 14 residues. CDR3 residues: CASSVVPDDSPLHF. DNA for the CDR3: TGTGCCAGCAGCGTAGTCCCTGACGACTCACCCCTCCACTTT.

Only one count was recorded for this clone. The chain recombines TRBV15 with TRBJ1-2; D is undetermined. Germline CDR1 is LNHNV and CDR2 is YYDKDF (reference sequence). V was trimmed by 0 bases and J by 4 bases, leaving 12 bases between them. CDR3 size: 15 residues. CDR3 sequence: CATSRDLEARYGYTF. For the CDR3, the DNA is TGTGCCACCAGCAGAGATCTGGAAGCGCGCTATGGCTACACCTTC.

The chain has TRBV9 and TRBJ2-2; 8 nucleotides line up with TRBD1. Germline V lookup: CDR1 SGDLS, CDR2 YYNGEE. With 2 bases clipped from V and 7 bases from J, the junction kept 4 bases outside the gene matches. CDR3 length equals 14 residues. The DNA of the CDR3 is TGTGCCAGCAGCGTCGTACAGGGGGACGGGGAGCTGTTTTTT. The encoded protein is CASSVVQGDGELFF.

This clone occurred a few times. This sequence joins TRBV5-6 and TRBJ1-5; TRBD1 matches at 7 bases. This CDR3 region has 13 residues. V lost 4 bases, J lost 7 bases, and 5 bases stayed unmatched. The germline CDR1 and CDR2 sequences are SGHDT and YYEEEE. The CDR3 DNA is TGTGCCAGCAGCAAGACAGGGTACCAGCCCCAGCATTTT. Translation gives CASSKTGYQPQHF.

This clone has only a few counts. This chain joins TRBV29-1 and TRBJ1-5, with TRBD1 matching over 7 bases. Trimming at V came to 4 bases and at J to 4 bases, leaving 4 bases not matched to a gene. The CDR3 runs 13 residues. Germline CDR1 and CDR2: SQVTM and ANQGSEA. The CDR3 sequence: CSVVDRENQPQHF. The CDR3 DNA reads as TGCAGCGTTGTAGACAGGGAAAATCAGCCCCAGCATTTT.

The gene calls are TRBV7-2 and TRBJ2-7; the D is unclear. Germline values: CDR1 SGHTA, CDR2 FQGNSA. The CDR3 totals 14 residues. Trimming removed 1 base at V and 6 bases at J, with 13 bases between. The CDR3 nucleotides are TGTGCCAGCAGCTTAGATAACTTTGTTCGCGAGCAGTACTTC. This encodes CASSLDNFVREQYF.

The chain links TRBV7-9 to TRBJ1-2; maybe TRBD1 (5 bases). CDR3 length: 15 amino acids. Between the trimmed V and J ends, which lost 1 base and 3 bases, there was a span of 12 bases. Germline CDR1 is SEHNR and CDR2 is FQNEAQ (reference sequence). This CDR3 reads CASSLEAKGDYGYTF. The CDR3 DNA reads TGTGCCAGCAGCTTAGAGGCCAAAGGGGACTATGGCTACACCTTC.

The chain carries TRBV11-2 and TRBJ1-5; D is ambiguous. The germline V and J ends were trimmed by 0 bases and 5 bases, with 11 bases remaining between them. CDR3 length: 15 amino acids. CDR1 SGHAT and CDR2 FQNNGV come from the germline V gene. Written as DNA, the CDR3 is TGTGCCAGCAGCTTAGAGGGCAGGATGGATCAGCCCCAGCATTTT. This sequence encodes CASSLEGRMDQPQHF.